This T cell receptor beta chain was identified during a study of PD-L1 blockade in urothelial cancer (dated by TCRdb to the late 2010s). About the investigation overall: All patients started therapy around 2014 and received atezolizumab 1,200 mg intravenously every 3 weeks. About 85% of the roughly 30 patients were males with bladder-origin urothelial cancer, and about 65% of the 29 reported a prior smoking history. An exploratory multi-omic analysis was conducted of the somatic, immune and clinical correlates of response to PD-L1 blockade with atezolizumab in urothelial cancer. Twenty-nine patients had pretreatment blood TCR-seq, about 25 had at least one posttreatment blood collection, and about 25 had tumor TCR-seq. Pretreatment tumor samples and matched peripheral blood, collected serially before and after atezolizumab treatment, underwent TCR sequencing. Blood samples gave median yields of roughly 150,000 T cells and 82,636 unique TCRs, along with a median clonality of 0.080. Progression-free survival longer than 6 months counted as durable clinical benefit, and TCR features were additionally tested against both progression-free and overall survival. Whole exome sequencing and RNA sequencing of pretreatment tumors were performed alongside TCR sequencing in the same patients. Blood samples were analyzed at 3 weeks after treatment start (second dose) and at 6 weeks after treatment start. An ECOG performance status of 0 or 1 was recorded for the patients, and 0 to 3 prior chemotherapy regimens had been received by the patients. Nine patients achieved durable clinical benefit and around 19 did not.

What the study reported, not specific to this receptor: Because of the small sample size (n ≈ 29) and the many exploratory analyses performed, the results are intended to be regarded as hypothesis-generating. At 3 weeks after the start of treatment, tumor-associated TCR clones in peripheral blood had expanded more in patients with durable benefit (n ≈ 23, p = 0.022). Improved progression-free and overall survival was found to be associated with pretreatment peripheral blood TCR clonality below the median.

Synthetic TCR analog templates were spiked into each PCR so that absolute template abundance could be estimated from read counts. Using the immunoSEQ assay, TCRbeta CDR3 regions were amplified from genomic DNA with bias-controlled V and J gene primers. Rearranged TCRbeta segments were sequenced at approximately 20X coverage. Turning to the authors' computational methods: Clustering was used to correct sequencing errors, and CDR3s were annotated against IMGT so that V, D and J genes could be assigned. Downstream analyses used only productive TCRbeta rearrangements, leaving out any out-of-frame or stop-codon sequences. Clonality was calculated as one minus the Shannon entropy normalized by the log of the number of unique productive sequences. Clones differing between time points or between blood and tumor were identified using Fisher's exact test with Benjamini-Hochberg correction, with an adjusted p below 0.01 applied as the threshold. TCRdb re-hosts the immuneACCESS table, in-frame sequences only. Its copies lack some clones; in the studies checked, an unresolved V gene accounts for under half of them, and the cause for the rest is not known. That table furnishes V, J and clone size, whereas the DNA furnished D and trimming. This sample comprises roughly 100,000 clones, about 85% of them detected only once. The ten largest clones take up 2% to 3% of the sample.

From a lookup of the germline V gene (reference sequence), CDR1 and CDR2 are SEHNR and FQNEAQ. V and J are trimmed by 2 bases and 5 bases, and the gene matches miss 14 bases of the junction. The CDR3 measures 18 amino acids from cysteine to phenylalanine. Only the CDR3 DNA stays, 54 bases, in frame from base 1. A cohort of about 27 patients with locally advanced or metastatic urothelial carcinoma, treated at Memorial Sloan Kettering on a trial protocol, was included. Peripheral blood mononuclear cells were collected pretreatment and during treatment, with between 1 and 8 total time points per patient. The Qiagen DNeasy Blood extraction kit was used to purify genomic DNA from total PBMCs and tumor samples. PBMCs were collected pretreatment and during treatment and were isolated and stored as previously described. Worth noting for this clone: Its specific antigen is unknown. No quality values exist for individual bases; no much larger clone is one base distant.

The origin of this receptor is a man between 50 and 59 years old with urothelial cancer. Specimen: PBMCs, collected around atezolizumab (anti-PD-L1) treatment. This chain joins TRBV7-9 to TRBJ2-1, with 8 bases aligning to TRBD1. The CDR3 in this case is CASSLYGQGTTRHNEQFF. The DNA reads as follows: TGTGCCAGCAGCTTATACGGACAGGGAACTACCCGGCACAATGAGCAGTTCTTC.